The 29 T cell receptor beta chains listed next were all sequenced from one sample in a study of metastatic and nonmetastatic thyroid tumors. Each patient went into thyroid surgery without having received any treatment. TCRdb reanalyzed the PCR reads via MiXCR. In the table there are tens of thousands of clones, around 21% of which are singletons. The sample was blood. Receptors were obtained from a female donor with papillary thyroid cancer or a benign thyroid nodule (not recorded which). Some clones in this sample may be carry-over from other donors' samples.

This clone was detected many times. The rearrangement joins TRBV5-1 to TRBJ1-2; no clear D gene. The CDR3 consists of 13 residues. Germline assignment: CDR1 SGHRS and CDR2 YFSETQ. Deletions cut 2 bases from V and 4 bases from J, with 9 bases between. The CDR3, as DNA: TGCGCCAGCAGCTTAGGCAGCAGCTATGGCTACACCTTC. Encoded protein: CASSLGSSYGYTF.

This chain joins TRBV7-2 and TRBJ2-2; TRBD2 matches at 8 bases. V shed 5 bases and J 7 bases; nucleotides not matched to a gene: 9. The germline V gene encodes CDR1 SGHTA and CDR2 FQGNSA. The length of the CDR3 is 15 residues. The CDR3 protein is CASSPSGGIRGELFF. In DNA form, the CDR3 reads TGTGCCAGCAGCCCTTCGGGAGGGATTCGCGGGGAGCTGTTTTTT.

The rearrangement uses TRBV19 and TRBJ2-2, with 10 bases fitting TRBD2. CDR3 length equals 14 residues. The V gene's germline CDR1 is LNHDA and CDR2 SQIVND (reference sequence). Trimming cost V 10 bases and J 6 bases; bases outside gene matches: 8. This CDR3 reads CAIRTSGSAGELFF. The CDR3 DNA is TGTGCCATCCGGACTAGCGGTAGCGCCGGGGAGCTGTTTTTT.

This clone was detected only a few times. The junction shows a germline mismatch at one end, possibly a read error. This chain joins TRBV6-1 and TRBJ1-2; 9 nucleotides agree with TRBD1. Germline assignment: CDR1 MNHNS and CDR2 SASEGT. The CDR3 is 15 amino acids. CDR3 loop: CASIDPSGTGYGYTF. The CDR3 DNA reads TGTGCCAGCATTGACCCCTCCGGGACAGGGTACGGCTACACTTTC.

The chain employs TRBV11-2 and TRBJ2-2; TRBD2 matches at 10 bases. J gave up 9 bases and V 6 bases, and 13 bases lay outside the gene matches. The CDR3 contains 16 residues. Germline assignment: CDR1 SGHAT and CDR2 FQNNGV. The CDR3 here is CASRLGLAWLVRELFF. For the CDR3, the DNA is TGTGCCAGCAGATTGGGACTAGCGTGGCTAGTCAGGGAGCTGTTTTTT.

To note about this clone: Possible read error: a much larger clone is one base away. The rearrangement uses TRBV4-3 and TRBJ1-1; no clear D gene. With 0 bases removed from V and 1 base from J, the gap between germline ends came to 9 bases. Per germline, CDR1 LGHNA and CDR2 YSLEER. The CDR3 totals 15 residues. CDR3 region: CASSQDPRTNTEAFF. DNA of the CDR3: TGCGCCAGCAGCCAAGATCCTCGCACGAACACTGAAGCTTTCTTT.

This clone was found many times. The DNA of the CDR3 is TGCGCCAGCAGTGAGATTCGCGGGACCTACAATGAGCAGTTCTTC. Translation: CASSEIRGTYNEQFF. J is TRBJ2-1 and V is TRBV10-1; D is possibly TRBD2 (6 bases). Germline values: CDR1 WNHNN, CDR2 SYGVQD (reference sequence). The CDR3 runs 15 residues. V lost 2 bases and J lost 2, with 10 bases in between.

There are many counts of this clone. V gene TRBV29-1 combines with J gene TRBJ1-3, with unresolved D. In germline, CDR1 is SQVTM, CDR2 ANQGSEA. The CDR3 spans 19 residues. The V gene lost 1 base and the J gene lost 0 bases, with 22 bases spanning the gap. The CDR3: CSVEGRQTSWISSGNTIYF. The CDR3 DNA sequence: TGCAGCGTTGAAGGACGTCAAACTTCATGGATAAGCTCTGGAAACACCATATATTTT.

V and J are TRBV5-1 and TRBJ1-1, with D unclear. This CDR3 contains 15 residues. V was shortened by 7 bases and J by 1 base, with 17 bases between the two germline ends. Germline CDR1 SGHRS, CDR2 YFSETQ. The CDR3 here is CASQPLGVGNTEAFF. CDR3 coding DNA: TGCGCCAGCCAGCCTCTTGGGGTAGGGAACACTGAAGCTTTCTTT.

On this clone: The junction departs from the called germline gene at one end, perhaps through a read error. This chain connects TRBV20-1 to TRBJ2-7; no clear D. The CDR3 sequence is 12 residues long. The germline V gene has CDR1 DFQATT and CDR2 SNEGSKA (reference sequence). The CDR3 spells CSASVSSYERYF. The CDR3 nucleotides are TGCAGTGCTAGTGTTAGCTCCTACGAGCGGTACTTC.

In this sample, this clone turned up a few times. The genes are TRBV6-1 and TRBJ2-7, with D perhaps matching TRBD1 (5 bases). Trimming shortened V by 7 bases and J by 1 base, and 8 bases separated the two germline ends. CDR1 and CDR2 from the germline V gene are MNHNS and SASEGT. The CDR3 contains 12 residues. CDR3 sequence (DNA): TGTGCCAGCACCGACAGATCCTACGAGCAGTACTTC. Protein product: CASTDRSYEQYF.

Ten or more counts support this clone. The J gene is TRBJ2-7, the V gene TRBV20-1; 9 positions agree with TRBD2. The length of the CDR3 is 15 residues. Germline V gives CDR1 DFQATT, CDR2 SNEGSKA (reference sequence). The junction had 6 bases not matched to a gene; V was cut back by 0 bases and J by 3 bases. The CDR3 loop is CSARDFSGRLYEQYF. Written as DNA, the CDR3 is TGCAGTGCTAGAGATTTTAGCGGGAGACTCTACGAGCAGTACTTC.

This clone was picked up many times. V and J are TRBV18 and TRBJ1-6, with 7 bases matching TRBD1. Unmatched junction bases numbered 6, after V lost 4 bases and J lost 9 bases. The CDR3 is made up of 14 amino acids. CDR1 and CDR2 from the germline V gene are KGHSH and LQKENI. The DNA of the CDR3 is TGTGCCAGCTCACTTAACAGGGGCAGTTCACCCCTCCACTTT. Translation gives CASSLNRGSSPLHF.

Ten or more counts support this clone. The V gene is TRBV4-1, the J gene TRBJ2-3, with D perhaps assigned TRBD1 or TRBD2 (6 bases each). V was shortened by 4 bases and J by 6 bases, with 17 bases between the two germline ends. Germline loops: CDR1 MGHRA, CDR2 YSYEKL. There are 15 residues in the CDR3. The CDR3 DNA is TGCGCCAGCAGCCCTCTCGAGGGGGGCCGGGATACGCAGTATTTT. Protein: CASSPLEGGRDTQYF.

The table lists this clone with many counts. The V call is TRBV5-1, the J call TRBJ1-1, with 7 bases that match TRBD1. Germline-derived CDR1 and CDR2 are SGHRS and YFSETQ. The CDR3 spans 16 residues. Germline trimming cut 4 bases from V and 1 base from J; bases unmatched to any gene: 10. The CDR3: CASSPRDSSANTEAFF. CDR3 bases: TGCGCCAGCAGCCCTAGGGACAGCTCTGCGAACACTGAAGCTTTCTTT.

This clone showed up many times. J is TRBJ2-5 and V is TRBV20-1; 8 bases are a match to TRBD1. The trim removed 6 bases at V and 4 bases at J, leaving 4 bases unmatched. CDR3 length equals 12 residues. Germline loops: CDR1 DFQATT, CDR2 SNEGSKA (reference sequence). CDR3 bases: TGCAGTGCCAGCAGGGGGCGAGAGACCCAGTACTTC. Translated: CSASRGRETQYF.

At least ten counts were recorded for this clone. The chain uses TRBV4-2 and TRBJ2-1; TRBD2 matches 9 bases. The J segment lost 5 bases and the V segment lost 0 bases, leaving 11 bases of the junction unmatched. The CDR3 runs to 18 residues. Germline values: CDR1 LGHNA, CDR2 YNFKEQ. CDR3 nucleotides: TGTGCCAGCAGCCAAGAGTTGGGCGGGGGGGCCGTGAACAATGAGCAGTTCTTC. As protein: CASSQELGGGAVNNEQFF.

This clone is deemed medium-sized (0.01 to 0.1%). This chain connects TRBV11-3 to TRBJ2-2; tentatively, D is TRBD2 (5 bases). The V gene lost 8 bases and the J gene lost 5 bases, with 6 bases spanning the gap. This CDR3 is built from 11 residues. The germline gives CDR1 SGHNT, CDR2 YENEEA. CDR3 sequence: CASRDTGELFF. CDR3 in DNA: TGTGCCAGCCGGGATACCGGGGAGCTGTTTTTT.

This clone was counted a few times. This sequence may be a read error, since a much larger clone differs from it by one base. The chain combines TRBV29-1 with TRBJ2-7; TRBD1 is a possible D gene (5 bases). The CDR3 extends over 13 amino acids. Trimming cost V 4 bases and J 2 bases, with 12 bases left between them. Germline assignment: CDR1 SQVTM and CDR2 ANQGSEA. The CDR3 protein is CSVGGLCAYEQYF. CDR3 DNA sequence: TGCAGCGTTGGGGGCCTATGTGCCTACGAGCAGTACTTC.

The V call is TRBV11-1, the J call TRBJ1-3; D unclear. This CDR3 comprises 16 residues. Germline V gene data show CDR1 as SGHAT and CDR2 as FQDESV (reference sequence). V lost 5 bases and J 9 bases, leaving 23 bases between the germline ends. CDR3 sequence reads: CASSVGSATQGVTIYF. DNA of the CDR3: TGTGCCAGCAGCGTAGGTAGCGCAACCCAAGGAGTCACCATATATTTT.

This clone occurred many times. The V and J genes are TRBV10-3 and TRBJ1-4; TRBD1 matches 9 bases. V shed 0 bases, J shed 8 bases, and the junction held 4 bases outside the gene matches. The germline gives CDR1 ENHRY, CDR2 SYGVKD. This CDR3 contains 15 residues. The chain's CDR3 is CAISESGQGGEKLFF. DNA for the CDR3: TGTGCCATCAGTGAGTCGGGACAGGGAGGAGAAAAACTGTTTTTT.

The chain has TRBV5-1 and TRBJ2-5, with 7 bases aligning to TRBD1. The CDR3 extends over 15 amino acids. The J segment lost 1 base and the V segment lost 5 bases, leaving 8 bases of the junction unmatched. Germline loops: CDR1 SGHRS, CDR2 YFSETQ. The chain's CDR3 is CASSSDRVGQETQYF. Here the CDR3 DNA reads TGCGCCAGCAGTAGCGACAGGGTGGGCCAAGAGACCCAGTACTTC. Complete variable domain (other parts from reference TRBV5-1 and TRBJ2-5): KAGVTQTPRYLIKTRGQQVTLSCSPISGHRSVSWYQQTPGQGLQFLFEYFSETQRNKGNFPGRFSGRQFSNSRSEMNVSTLELGDSALYLCASSSDRVGQETQYFGPGTRLLVL.

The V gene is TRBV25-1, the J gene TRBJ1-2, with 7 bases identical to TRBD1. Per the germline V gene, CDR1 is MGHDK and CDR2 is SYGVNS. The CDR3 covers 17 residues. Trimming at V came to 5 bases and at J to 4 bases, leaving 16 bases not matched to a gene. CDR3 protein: CASSPASPRQGRYGYTF. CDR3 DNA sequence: TGTGCCAGCAGTCCGGCCTCGCCCCGACAGGGACGCTATGGCTACACCTTC.

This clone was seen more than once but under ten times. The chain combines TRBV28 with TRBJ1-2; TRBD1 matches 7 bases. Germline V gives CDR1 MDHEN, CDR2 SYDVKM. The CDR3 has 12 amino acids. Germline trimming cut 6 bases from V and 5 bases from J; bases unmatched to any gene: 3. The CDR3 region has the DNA TGTGCCAGCAGCCAACAGGGGTATGGCTACACCTTC. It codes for CASSQQGYGYTF.

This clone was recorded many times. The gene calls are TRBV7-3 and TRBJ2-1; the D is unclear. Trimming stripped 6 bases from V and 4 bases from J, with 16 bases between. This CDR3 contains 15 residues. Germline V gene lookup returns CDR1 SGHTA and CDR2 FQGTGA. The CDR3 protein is CASSPRPTAYNEQFF. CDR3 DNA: TGTGCCAGCAGTCCACGACCCACAGCGTACAATGAGCAGTTCTTC.

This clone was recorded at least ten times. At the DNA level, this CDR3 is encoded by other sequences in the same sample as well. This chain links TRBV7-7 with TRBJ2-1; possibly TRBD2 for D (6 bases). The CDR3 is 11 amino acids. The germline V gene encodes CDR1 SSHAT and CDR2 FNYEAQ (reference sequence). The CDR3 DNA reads TGTGCTAGCGGTGTAGGAGGGCCACTGTTCTTC. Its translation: CASGVGGPLFF.

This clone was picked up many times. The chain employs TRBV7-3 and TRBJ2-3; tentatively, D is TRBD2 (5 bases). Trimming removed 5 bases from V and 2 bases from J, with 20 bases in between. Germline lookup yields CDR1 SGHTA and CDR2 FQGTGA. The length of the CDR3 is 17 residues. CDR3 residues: CASSLYRYGEITDTQYF. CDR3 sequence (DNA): TGTGCCAGCAGCCTCTACCGATATGGGGAGATCACAGATACGCAGTATTTT. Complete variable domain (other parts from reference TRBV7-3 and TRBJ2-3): GAGVSQTPSNKVTEKGKYVELRCDPISGHTALYWYRQSLGQGPEFLIYFQGTGAADDSGLPNDRFFAVRPEGSVSTLKIQRTERGDSAVYLCASSLYRYGEITDTQYFGPGTRLTVL.

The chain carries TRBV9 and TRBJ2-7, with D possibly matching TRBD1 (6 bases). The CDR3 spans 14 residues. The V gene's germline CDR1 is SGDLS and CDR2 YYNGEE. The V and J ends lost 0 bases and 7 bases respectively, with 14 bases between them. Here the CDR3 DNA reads TGTGCCAGCAGCGTAGAGCAGGGGCCTCGAGAGCAGTACTTC. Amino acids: CASSVEQGPREQYF.

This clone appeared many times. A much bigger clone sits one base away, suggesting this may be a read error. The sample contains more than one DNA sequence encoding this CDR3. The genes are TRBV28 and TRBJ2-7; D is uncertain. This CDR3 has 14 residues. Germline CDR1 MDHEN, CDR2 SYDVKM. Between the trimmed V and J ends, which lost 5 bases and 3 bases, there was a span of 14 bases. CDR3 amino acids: CASSLRTPNYEQYF. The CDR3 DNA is TGTGCCAGCAGTCTACGAACCCCGAACTACGAGCAGTACTTC.